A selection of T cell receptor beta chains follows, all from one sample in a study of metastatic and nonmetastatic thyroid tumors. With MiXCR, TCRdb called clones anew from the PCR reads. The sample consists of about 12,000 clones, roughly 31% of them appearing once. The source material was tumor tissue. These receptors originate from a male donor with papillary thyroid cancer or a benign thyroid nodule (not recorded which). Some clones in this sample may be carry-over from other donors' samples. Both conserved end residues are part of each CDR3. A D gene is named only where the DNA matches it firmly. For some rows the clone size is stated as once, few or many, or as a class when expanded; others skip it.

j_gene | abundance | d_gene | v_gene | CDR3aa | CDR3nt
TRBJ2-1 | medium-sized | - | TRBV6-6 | CASSYDISGPEQFF | TGTGCCAGCAGTTACGACATTAGCGGACCTGAGCAGTTCTTC
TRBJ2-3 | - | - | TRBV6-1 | CASRRGGPDTQYF | TGTGCCAGCAGACGGGGTGGCCCCGATACTCAGTATTTT
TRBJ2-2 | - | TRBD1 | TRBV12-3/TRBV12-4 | CASSHRGQNTGELFF | TGTGCCAGCAGCCACAGGGGTCAAAACACCGGGGAGCTGTTTTTT
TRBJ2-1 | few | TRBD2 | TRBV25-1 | CASSSGRHNEQFF | TGTGCCAGCAGTAGCGGGAGACACAATGAGCAGTTCTTC
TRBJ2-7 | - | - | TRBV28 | CASLRDNLLEQYF | TGTGCCAGCCTTAGGGACAATTTGCTCGAGCAGTACTTC
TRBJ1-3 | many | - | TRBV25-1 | CASSERDLNTIYF | TGTGCCAGCAGTGAAAGGGACCTCAACACCATATATTTT
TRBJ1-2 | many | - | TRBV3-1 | CASSQVGDYYGYTF | TGTGCCAGCAGCCAAGTTGGGGATTACTATGGCTACACCTTC
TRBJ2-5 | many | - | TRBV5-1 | CASSPGQETQYF | TGCGCCAGCAGCCCCGGCCAAGAGACCCAGTACTTC
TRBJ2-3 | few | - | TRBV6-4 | CASSGGPMPDTQYF | TGTGCCAGCAGTGGCGGACCAATGCCAGATACGCAGTATTTT
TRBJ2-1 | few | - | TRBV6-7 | CASSYLLAVGLSYNEQFF | TGTGCCAGCAGTTACTTACTAGCTGTGGGACTCTCCTACAATGAGCAGTTCTTC
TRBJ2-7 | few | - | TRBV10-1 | CASSRSLTYEQYF | TGCGCCAGCAGTCGGTCCTTAACCTACGAGCAGTACTTC
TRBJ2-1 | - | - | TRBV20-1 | CSAGALNEQFF | TGCAGTGCTGGAGCCCTAAATGAGCAGTTCTTC
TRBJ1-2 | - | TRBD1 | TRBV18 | CASSRQGPDGYTF | TGTGCCAGCTCACGACAGGGGCCAGATGGCTACACCTTC
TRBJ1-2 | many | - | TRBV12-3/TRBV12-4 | CASSPGRGYTF | TGTGCCAGCAGTCCCGGCCGGGGCTACACCTTC
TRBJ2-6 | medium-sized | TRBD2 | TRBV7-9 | CASRHHSGGASGANVLTF | TGTGCCAGCAGACATCATAGCGGGGGGGCTTCTGGGGCCAACGTCCTGACTTTC
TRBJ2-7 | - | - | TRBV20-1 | CSARDRSGALYEQYF | TGCAGTGCTAGAGATCGGTCGGGAGCTCTGTACGAGCAGTACTTC
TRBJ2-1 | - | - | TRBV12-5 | CASGYRLDEQFF | TGTGCTAGTGGTTATAGGCTCGATGAGCAGTTCTTC
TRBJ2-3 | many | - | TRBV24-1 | CATSDSRTDTQYF | TGTGCCACCAGTGATTCCCGCACAGATACGCAGTATTTT
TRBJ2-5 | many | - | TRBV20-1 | CSASYNRETQYF | TGCAGTGCCTCCTACAACCGAGAGACCCAGTACTTC
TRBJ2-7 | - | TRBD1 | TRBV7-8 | CASSATPGTGGEQYF | TGTGCCAGCAGCGCGACCCCCGGGACAGGGGGCGAGCAGTACTTC
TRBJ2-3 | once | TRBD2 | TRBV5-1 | CASSSRLAGESDTQYF | TGCGCCAGCAGCTCACGACTAGCGGGGGAGTCAGATACGCAGTATTTT
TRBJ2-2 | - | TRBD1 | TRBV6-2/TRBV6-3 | CASSYPRTGGTGELFF | TGTGCCAGCAGTTACCCTCGGACAGGGGGAACCGGGGAGCTGTTTTTT
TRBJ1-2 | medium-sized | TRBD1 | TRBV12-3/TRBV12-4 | CASSPGQGPYGYTF | TGTGCCAGCAGTCCGGGACAGGGCCCCTATGGCTACACCTTC
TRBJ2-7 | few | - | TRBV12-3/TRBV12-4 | CASLGASYDQYF | TGTGCCAGCCTCGGGGCTTCCTACGATCAGTACTTC
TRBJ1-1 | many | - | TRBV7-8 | CASKVDRRNTEAFF | TGTGCCAGCAAGGTTGACAGACGGAACACTGAAGCTTTCTTT
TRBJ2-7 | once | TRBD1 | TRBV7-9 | CASSPGTGGYEQYF | TGTGCCAGCAGCCCTGGGACAGGGGGCTACGAGCAGTACTTC
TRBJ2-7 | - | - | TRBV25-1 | CASSEPGPNPEQYF | TGTGCCAGCAGTGAGCCGGGTCCTAACCCCGAGCAGTACTTC
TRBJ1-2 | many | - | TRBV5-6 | CASSFGSAVALYGYTF | TGTGCCAGCAGCTTTGGTTCGGCAGTAGCGCTCTATGGCTACACCTTC
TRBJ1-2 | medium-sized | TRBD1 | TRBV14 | CASSQWGQGVPGYGYTF | TGTGCCAGCAGCCAATGGGGACAGGGGGTCCCGGGCTATGGCTACACCTTC
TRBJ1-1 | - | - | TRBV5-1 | CASSLEGRLNTEAFF | TGCGCCAGCAGCTTGGAGGGCAGACTGAACACTGAAGCTTTCTTT
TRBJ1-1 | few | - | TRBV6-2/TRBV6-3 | CASSYSRDTEAFF | TGTGCCAGCAGTTACTCAAGGGACACTGAAGCTTTCTTT
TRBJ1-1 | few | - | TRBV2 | CASSASAEAFF | TGTGCCAGCAGCGCGAGTGCTGAAGCTTTCTTT
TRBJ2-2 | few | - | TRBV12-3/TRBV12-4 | CASSEVPGELFF | TGTGCCAGCAGTGAAGTTCCCGGGGAGCTGTTTTTT
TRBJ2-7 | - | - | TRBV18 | CASSPGGTGAGEQYF | TGTGCCAGCTCACCAGGGGGGACGGGAGCGGGTGAGCAGTACTTC
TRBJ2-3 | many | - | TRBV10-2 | CASSEMVMSTQYF | TGCGCCAGCAGTGAGATGGTGATGAGTACGCAGTATTTT
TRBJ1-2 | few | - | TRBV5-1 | CASSLTLRDGYTF | TGCGCCAGCAGCTTGACGCTTAGGGATGGCTACACCTTC
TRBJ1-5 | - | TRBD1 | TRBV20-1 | CSASRDREGSQPQHF | TGCAGTGCTAGCCGGGACAGGGAGGGGAGTCAGCCCCAGCATTTT
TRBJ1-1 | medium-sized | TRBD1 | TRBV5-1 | CASSYTGDMNTEAFF | TGCGCCAGCAGCTATACAGGGGACATGAACACTGAAGCTTTCTTT
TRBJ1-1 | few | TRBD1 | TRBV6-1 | CASRGQGAANTEAFF | TGTGCCAGCAGGGGACAGGGGGCGGCGAACACTGAAGCTTTCTTT
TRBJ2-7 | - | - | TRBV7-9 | CASSTPPLGYEQYF | TGTGCCAGCAGCACCCCACCTTTGGGCTACGAGCAGTACTTC
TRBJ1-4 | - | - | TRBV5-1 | CASGLAEGGANEKLFF | TGCGCCAGCGGCTTGGCCGAGGGGGGTGCTAATGAAAAACTGTTTTTT
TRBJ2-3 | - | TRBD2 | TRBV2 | CASSERAGGVLATDTQYF | TGTGCCAGCAGTGAACGGGCGGGAGGGGTTCTAGCCACAGATACGCAGTATTTT
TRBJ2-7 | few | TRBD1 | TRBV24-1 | CATSDVTGTGAPEQYF | TGTGCCACCAGTGATGTTACCGGGACAGGGGCCCCCGAGCAGTACTTC
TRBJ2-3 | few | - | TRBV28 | CASSLGGATDTQYF | TGTGCCAGCAGTCTTGGGGGGGCTACAGATACGCAGTATTTT
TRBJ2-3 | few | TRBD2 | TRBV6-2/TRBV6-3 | CASSYSGLAWVVTDTQYF | TGTGCCAGCAGTTACTCTGGACTAGCGTGGGTGGTCACAGATACGCAGTATTTT
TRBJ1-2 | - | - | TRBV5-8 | CASSLRAADYGYTF | TGTGCCAGCAGCTTGCGGGCAGCCGACTATGGCTACACCTTC
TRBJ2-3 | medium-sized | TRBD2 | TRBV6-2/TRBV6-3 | CASSTSGTFTDTQYF | TGTGCCAGCAGTACTAGCGGGACTTTCACAGATACGCAGTATTTT
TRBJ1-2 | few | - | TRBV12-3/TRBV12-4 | CASSPPALRATGYTF | TGTGCCAGCAGCCCCCCGGCCCTCAGGGCCACTGGCTACACCTTC
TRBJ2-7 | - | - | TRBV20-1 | CSARDFAGTYEQYF | TGCAGTGCTAGAGATTTTGCGGGAACCTACGAGCAGTACTTC
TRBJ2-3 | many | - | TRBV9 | CASSVAPSADTQYF | TGTGCCAGCAGCGTAGCCCCAAGCGCAGATACGCAGTATTTT
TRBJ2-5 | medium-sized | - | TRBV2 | CAIGVVPAGFYETQYF | TGTGCCATAGGGGTCGTGCCGGCAGGGTTTTACGAGACCCAGTACTTC
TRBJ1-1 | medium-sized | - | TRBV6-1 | CASRGGLNTEAFF | TGTGCCAGCAGGGGGGGTTTGAACACTGAAGCTTTCTTT
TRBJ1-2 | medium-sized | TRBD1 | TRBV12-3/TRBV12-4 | CASRSGQGLYGYTF | TGTGCCAGCAGATCGGGACAGGGACTCTATGGCTACACCTTC
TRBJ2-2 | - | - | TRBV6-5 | CASSSSVANTGELFF | TGTGCCAGCAGTTCTAGCGTGGCGAACACCGGGGAGCTGTTTTTT